This T cell receptor (beta chain) derives from a study of T cells in Graves' hyperthyroidism and ophthalmopathy. Study context: Once the initial diagnosis was made, peripheral blood was obtained before any treatment. Study-wide results and caveats: Stable hyperthyroidism and ophthalmopathy were separated using 13 V-J signatures. Appearing also in blood were most of the thyroid clonotypes expanded above 0.001.

The germline V gene has CDR1 MNHEY and CDR2 SMNVEV (reference sequence). The CDR3 is 17 residues long. The source material, RNA transcripts, was used to amplify TCR beta CDR3 regions. The primer set for the first-round RT-PCR of the TCR CDR3 was HTBI. TCRdb used MiXCR to reprocess the multiplex PCR reads, holding one entry per CDR3 protein. Of nearly 600,000 distinct CDR3 sequences detected, 12% to 15% appear once; the ten largest clones hold around 7%. About this clonotype itself: The antigen is undetermined. The CDR3 end shows no conserved phenylalanine or tryptophan, and so a read error is likely.

The sequence came from a woman between 18 and 29 years old with Graves' ophthalmopathy. This chain connects TRBV27 to TRBJ2-6; D is unresolved. Specimen: blood. The CDR3 region is CASSLRSGVHGDNVLTL. The CDR3, as DNA: TGTGCCAGCAGTTTAAGGTCAGGAGTCCATGGGGACAACGTCCTGACTCTC.